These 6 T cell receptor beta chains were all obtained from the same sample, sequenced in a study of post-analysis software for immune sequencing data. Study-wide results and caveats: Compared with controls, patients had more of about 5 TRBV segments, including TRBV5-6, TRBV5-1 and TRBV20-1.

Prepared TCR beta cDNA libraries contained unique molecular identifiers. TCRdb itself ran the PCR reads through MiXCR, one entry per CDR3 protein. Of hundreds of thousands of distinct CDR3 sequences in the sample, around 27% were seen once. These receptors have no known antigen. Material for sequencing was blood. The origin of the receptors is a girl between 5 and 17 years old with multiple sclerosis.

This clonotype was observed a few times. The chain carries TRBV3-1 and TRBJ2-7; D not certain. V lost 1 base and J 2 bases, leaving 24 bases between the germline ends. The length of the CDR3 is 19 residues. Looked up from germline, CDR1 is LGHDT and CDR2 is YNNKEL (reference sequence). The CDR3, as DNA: TGTGCCAGCAGCCAAGTCTACCGCACGGCTAGACCGACGGCCTACGAGCAGTACTTC. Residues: CASSQVYRTARPTAYEQYF.

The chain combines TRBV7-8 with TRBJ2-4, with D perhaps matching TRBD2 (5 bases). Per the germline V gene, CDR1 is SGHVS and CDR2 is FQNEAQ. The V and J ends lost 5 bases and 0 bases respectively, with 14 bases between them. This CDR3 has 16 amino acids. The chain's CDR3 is CASSPRAKEAKNIQYF. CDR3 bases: TGTGCCAGCAGCCCGCGGGCCAAGGAAGCCAAAAACATTCAGTACTTC. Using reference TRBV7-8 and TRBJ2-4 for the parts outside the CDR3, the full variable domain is GAGVSQSPRYKVAKRGQDVALRCDPISGHVSLFWYQQALGQGPEFLTYFQNEAQLDKSGLPSDRFFAERPEGSVSTLKIQRTQQEDSAVYLCASSPRAKEAKNIQYFGAGTRLSVL.

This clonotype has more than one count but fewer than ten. The CDR3 DNA is TGTGCCACCAGTGACCCGACGACAGGGTCCAATGAGCAGTTCTTC. This codes for CATSDPTTGSNEQFF. The chain recombines TRBV24-1 with TRBJ2-1; 7 bases agree with TRBD1. The CDR3 consists of 15 residues. The V gene end was trimmed by 4 bases and the J gene end by 6 bases; junction bases not matched to a gene: 8. The germline gives CDR1 KGHDR, CDR2 SFDVKD.

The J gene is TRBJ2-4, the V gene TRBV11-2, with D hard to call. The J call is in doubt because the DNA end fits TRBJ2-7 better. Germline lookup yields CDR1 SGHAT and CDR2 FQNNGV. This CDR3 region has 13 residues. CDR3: CASSLFNSSEQYF. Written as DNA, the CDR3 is TGTGCCAGCAGCCTGTTCAACAGCTCCGAGCAGTACTTC.

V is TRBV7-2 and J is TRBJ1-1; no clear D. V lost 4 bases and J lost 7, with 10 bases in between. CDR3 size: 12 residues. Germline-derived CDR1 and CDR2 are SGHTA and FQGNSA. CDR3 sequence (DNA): TGTGCCAGCAGCTATAAAAACTTTGAAGCTTTCTTT. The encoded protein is CASSYKNFEAFF.

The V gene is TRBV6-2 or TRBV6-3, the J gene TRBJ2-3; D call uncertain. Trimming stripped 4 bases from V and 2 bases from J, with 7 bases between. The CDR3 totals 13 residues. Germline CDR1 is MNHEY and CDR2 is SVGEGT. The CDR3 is CASSWINTDTQYF. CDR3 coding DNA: TGTGCCAGCAGTTGGATAAACACAGATACGCAGTATTTT.